Presented here are 32 T cell receptor beta chains from one specimen sequenced in a study of primary melanoma T cells and metastatic recurrence. The protocol was immunoSEQ multiplex PCR, while the TCRdb copy is restricted to in-frame clones and leaves out a portion. The sample yields approximately 1,000 clones, roughly 87% seen once. Sequenced material: melanoma tumor tissue. The receptor set was obtained from a human donor with melanoma.

The V gene is TRBV19, the J gene TRBJ1-3; a possible D gene is TRBD1 (6 bases). This CDR3 is built from 15 residues. Germline assignment: CDR1 LNHDA and CDR2 SQIVND (reference sequence). V was pared by 4 bases and J by 4 bases, with 14 bases between. The CDR3 reads CASSTHQGLGNTIYF. The CDR3 region has the DNA TGTGCCAGTAGTACTCACCAGGGGCTGGGAAACACCATATATTTT.

This chain joins TRBV9 and TRBJ2-7; D perhaps matches TRBD1 (6 bases). CDR1 and CDR2 (germline): SGDLS, YYNGEE. This CDR3 is built from 15 residues. V lost 3 bases to trimming and J lost 0 bases, with 13 bases between them. The CDR3 sequence: CASSASGAPSYEQYF. The DNA of the CDR3 is TGTGCCAGCAGCGCCTCAGGGGCCCCCTCCTACGAGCAGTACTTC.

The rearrangement uses TRBV7-5 and TRBJ2-5; TRBD2, the D gene given by the table, was not confirmed from the DNA. TRBV7-5 is a documented pseudogene. The CDR3 extends over 15 amino acids. CDR3: CASSPNQEGRETQYF. The DNA of the CDR3 is TGTGCCAGCAGCCCGAATCAAGAGGGAAGGGAGACCCAGTACTTC.

The chain employs TRBV6-8 and TRBJ2-7; no clear D. Germline V gene data show CDR1 as MNHGY and CDR2 as SAAAGT. Trimming shortened V by 5 bases and J by 0 bases, and 8 bases separated the two germline ends. The length of the CDR3 is 13 residues. The CDR3 loop reads CASSRAASYEQYF. The CDR3, as DNA: TGTGCCAGCAGTCGGGCAGCCTCCTACGAGCAGTACTTC.

This chain uses TRBV29-1 with TRBJ1-2; 8 bases fit TRBD1. This CDR3 comprises 13 residues. Germline V gives CDR1 SQVTM, CDR2 ANQGSEA. The V segment lost 6 bases and the J segment 8 bases; nucleotides outside the gene matches: 11. The CDR3: CSVVQGALEGYTF. The CDR3 DNA reads TGCAGCGTCGTCCAGGGGGCCCTAGAGGGCTACACCTTC.

The gene calls are TRBV19 and TRBJ1-2; D is undetermined. The CDR3 extends over 11 amino acids. CDR1 and CDR2 (germline): LNHDA, SQIVND (reference sequence). Trimming left V 6 bases short and J 5 bases short, with 7 bases between. CDR3 nucleotides: TGTGCCAGTAGCCAACAGTATGGCTACACCTTC. It codes for CASSQQYGYTF.

The chain has TRBV19 and TRBJ2-5; the match to TRBD2 covers 10 bases. The ends lost 4 bases at V and 4 bases at J; junction bases unmatched: 3. The CDR3 is 14 amino acids. Germline loops: CDR1 LNHDA, CDR2 SQIVND (reference sequence). The CDR3 reads CASSNRLAGETQYF. The CDR3 nucleotides are TGTGCCAGTAGTAACCGACTAGCGGGAGAGACCCAGTACTTC.

The gene calls are TRBV7-6 and TRBJ1-1; the D is unclear. This CDR3 has 14 residues. Germline lookup yields CDR1 SGHVS and CDR2 FNYEAQ. Trimming pared 3 bases from V and 10 bases from J, leaving 18 bases between. CDR3 loop: CASSLDGRRAGAFF. The DNA for the CDR3 is TGTGCCAGCAGCTTGGATGGCCGCCGGGCCGGAGCTTTCTTT.

This clone was found once. Sequence at one end of the junction differs from germline and may be a read error. The chain carries TRBV6-8 and TRBJ2-2; D gene ambiguous. Germline loops: CDR1 MNHGY, CDR2 SAAAGT. The CDR3 covers 12 residues. DNA for the CDR3: TGTGCCAGCAGTGTACTTTCCGGTGAGCTGTTTTTT. Amino acid sequence: CASSVLSGELFF.

J is TRBJ2-7 and V is TRBV30; no clear D gene. The CDR3 loop spans 11 amino acids. Germline lookup yields CDR1 GTSNPN and CDR2 SVGIG (reference sequence). V lost 2 bases to trimming and J lost 5 bases, with 7 bases between them. The CDR3 DNA is TGTGCCTGGAGTAATGGAAACGAGCAGTACTTC. It specifies CAWSNGNEQYF.

A single count supports this clone. This rearrangement joins TRBV6-8 to TRBJ2-1; the match to TRBD2 covers 12 bases. Germline V gives CDR1 MNHGY, CDR2 SAAAGT. The length of the CDR3 is 13 residues. Trimming at V came to 6 bases and at J to 9 bases, leaving 3 bases not matched to a gene. The CDR3 coding sequence is TGTGCCAGCAGGACTAGCGGGAGAGTTGAGCAGTTCTTC. Translating it yields CASRTSGRVEQFF.

J is TRBJ2-7 and V is TRBV18; 8 bases map to TRBD1. Germline V CDR1 and CDR2: KGHSH, LQKENI. The CDR3 runs 16 residues. J lost 0 bases, V lost 0 bases, and 4 bases had no gene match. CDR3 protein: CASSPPGQAHSYEQYF. The DNA of the CDR3 is TGTGCCAGCTCACCACCGGGACAGGCCCACTCCTACGAGCAGTACTTC.

V and J are TRBV30 and TRBJ1-1; the D gene is possibly TRBD1 (5 bases). Germline V gene sequence: CDR1 GTSNPN, CDR2 SVGIG (reference sequence). Trimming stripped 6 bases from V and 4 bases from J, with 9 bases between. The CDR3 runs to 11 residues. CDR3 sequence: CACGTGTEAFF. In DNA form, the CDR3 reads TGTGCCTGTGGGACGGGCACTGAAGCTTTCTTT.

The chain is built from TRBV18 and TRBJ2-3; 8 bases are a match to TRBD1. There are 15 residues in the CDR3. Unmatched junction bases numbered 2, after V lost 1 base and J lost 2 bases. The germline V gene has CDR1 KGHSH and CDR2 LQKENI. The CDR3 reads CASSPRQGHTDTQYF. The CDR3 bases are TGTGCCAGCTCACCACGACAGGGGCACACAGATACGCAGTATTTT.

This clone has only one observation. The chain joins TRBV29-1 to TRBJ1-2, with D unresolved. The CDR3 extends over 13 amino acids. Germline lookup yields CDR1 SQVTM and CDR2 ANQGSEA. Between the trimmed V and J ends, which lost 6 bases and 2 bases, there was a span of 13 bases. The CDR3 spells CSVAGQENYGYTF. DNA of the CDR3: TGCAGCGTCGCGGGTCAGGAGAACTATGGCTACACCTTC. The whole variable domain, filled in from reference TRBV29-1 and TRBJ1-2, reads SAVISQKPSRDICQRGTSLTIQCQVDSQVTMMFWYRQQPGQSLTLIATANQGSEATYESGFVIDKFPISRPNLTFSTLTVSNMSPEDSSIYLCSVAGQENYGYTFGSGTRLTVV.

J is TRBJ2-7 and V is TRBV6-8; 14 bases line up with TRBD2. The CDR3 covers 14 residues. CDR1 and CDR2 from the germline V gene are MNHGY and SAAAGT. Trimming at V came to 8 bases and at J to 6 bases, leaving 6 bases not matched to a gene. The CDR3, as DNA: TGTGCCAGCGGGACTAGCGGGAGTTTGATCGAGCAGTACTTC. Protein product: CASGTSGSLIEQYF.

The chain combines TRBV21-1 with TRBJ2-2; the table's D call TRBD1 went unverified against the DNA. TRBV21-1 is listed as a pseudogene. The CDR3 contains 13 residues. CDR3: CASRTGDTGELFF. The CDR3 nucleotides are TGTGCCAGCAGGACAGGGGACACCGGGGAGCTGTTTTTT.

This chain uses TRBV25-1 with TRBJ1-2; D unclear. The CDR3 extends over 17 amino acids. Trimming stripped 6 bases from V and 4 bases from J, with 24 bases between. The V gene's germline CDR1 is MGHDK and CDR2 SYGVNS. The CDR3 loop is CASRGDTLGPFSYGYTF. CDR3 bases: TGTGCCAGCAGGGGCGACACTTTAGGGCCCTTTAGCTATGGCTACACCTTC.

The J gene is TRBJ1-1, the V gene TRBV12-5; D call uncertain. Germline V CDR1 and CDR2: LGHNT, FRNRAP. This CDR3 is built from 13 residues. CDR3 in DNA: TGTGCCAGCACCCTGGCCCTGAACACTGAAGCTTTCTTT. It yields the protein CASTLALNTEAFF.

The V and J genes are TRBV30 and TRBJ2-2; 10 positions match TRBD2. V gave up 3 bases and J gave up 8 bases; unmatched junction bases: 3. This CDR3 has 13 residues. The germline V gene has CDR1 GTSNPN and CDR2 SVGIG (reference sequence). DNA for the CDR3: TGTGCCTGGAGCCCGGGACTAGCGGGGGAGCTGTTTTTT. It specifies CAWSPGLAGELFF. Full variable domain (remainder filled in from reference TRBV30 and TRBJ2-2): SQTIHQWPATLVQPVGSPLSLECTVEGTSNPNLYWYRQAAGRGLQLLFYSVGIGQISSEVPQNLSASRPQDRQFILSSKKLLLSDSGFYLCAWSPGLAGELFFGEGSRLTVL.

The J gene is TRBJ2-1, the V gene TRBV29-1, with 13 bases identical to TRBD2. V shed 4 bases, J shed 2 bases, and the junction held 2 bases outside the gene matches. The germline V gene has CDR1 SQVTM and CDR2 ANQGSEA. The CDR3 has 15 amino acids. The CDR3 DNA follows: TGCAGCGTTGGGACTAGCGGGAGTACCTACAATGAGCAGTTCTTC. Translating it yields CSVGTSGSTYNEQFF.

The chain recombines TRBV30 with TRBJ2-2; no clear D. CDR1 is GTSNPN and CDR2 is SVGIG in the germline V gene (reference sequence). This CDR3 region has 12 residues. V was shortened by 2 bases and J by 3 bases, with 4 bases between the two germline ends. This CDR3 is CAWSQDTGELFF. The CDR3 DNA is TGTGCCTGGAGTCAAGACACCGGGGAGCTGTTTTTT.

The rearrangement joins TRBV11-3 to TRBJ2-5; 11 bases line up with TRBD2. Per germline, CDR1 SGHNT and CDR2 YENEEA. The CDR3 has 16 residues. V shed 7 bases and J 9 bases; nucleotides not matched to a gene: 16. CDR3 in amino acids: CASNRLAGSLRGAQYF. Written as DNA, the CDR3 is TGTGCCAGCAACCGACTAGCGGGGTCTCTCCGGGGGGCCCAGTACTTC.

J is TRBJ2-5 and V is TRBV6-8, with TRBD2 as a possible D gene (5 bases). There are 12 residues in the CDR3. CDR1 and CDR2 from the germline V gene are MNHGY and SAAAGT. V gave up 6 bases and J gave up 4 bases, with 9 bases separating them. In DNA form, the CDR3 reads TGTGCCAGCAGGGGCGGAGGAGAGACCCAGTACTTC. It translates to CASRGGGETQYF.

The chain employs TRBV19 and TRBJ2-1, with D perhaps matching TRBD1 or TRBD2 (5 bases each). The CDR3 runs to 14 residues. Trimming took off 8 bases at V and 4 bases at J, with 15 bases between the two ends. Germline V gene data show CDR1 as LNHDA and CDR2 as SQIVND (reference sequence). CDR3 protein: CASSGTGGYNEQFF. DNA for the CDR3: TGTGCCAGTTCCGGGACCGGTGGTTACAATGAGCAGTTCTTC. Full variable domain (missing parts from reference TRBV19 and TRBJ2-1): DGGITQSPKYLFRKEGQNVTLSCEQNLNHDAMYWYRQDPGQGLRLIYYSQIVNDFQKGDIAEGYSVSREKKESFPLTVTSAQKNPTAFYLCASSGTGGYNEQFFGPGTRLTVL.

V gene TRBV18 combines with J gene TRBJ2-3; D ambiguous. The CDR3 runs to 12 residues. Trimming pared 1 base from V and 5 bases from J, leaving 4 bases between. From germline, CDR1 is KGHSH and CDR2 LQKENI. DNA of the CDR3: TGTGCCAGCTCACCACAGAAAGATACGCAGTATTTT. This translates into CASSPQKDTQYF.

The chain has TRBV23-1 and TRBJ2-7, with 10 bases lining up with TRBD2. TRBV23-1 is labeled an ORF, and its function is uncertain. The trim removed 6 bases at V and 0 bases at J, leaving 5 bases unmatched. This CDR3 spans 15 amino acids. The CDR3 bases are TGCGCCAGCAGCCCCGGACTAGCGGCCTCCTACGAGCAGTACTTC. It yields the protein CASSPGLAASYEQYF.

J is TRBJ2-5 and V is TRBV6-8, with 8 positions matching TRBD2. The germline V gene has CDR1 MNHGY and CDR2 SAAAGT. This CDR3 spans 16 amino acids. The V gene end was trimmed by 2 bases and the J gene end by 0 bases; junction bases not matched to a gene: 5. The CDR3 loop reads CASSYVGGVYQETQYF. The CDR3 DNA is TGTGCCAGCAGTTACGTCGGGGGGGTTTACCAAGAGACCCAGTACTTC.

V and J are TRBV19 and TRBJ2-2; 15 bases map to TRBD2. The ends lost 7 bases at V and 0 bases at J; junction bases unmatched: 9. CDR3 length: 19 residues. The V gene's germline CDR1 is LNHDA and CDR2 SQIVND (reference sequence). CDR3 bases: TGTGCCAGTAACTTCCCGGGACTAGCGGGGGGACCGAACACCGGGGAGCTGTTTTTT. Translation gives CASNFPGLAGGPNTGELFF.

The CDR3 sequence is CASSAAGGDNEQFF. The CDR3 bases are TGTGCCAGCAGTGCGGCCGGGGGGGACAATGAGCAGTTCTTC. This rearrangement joins TRBV6-8 to TRBJ2-1; 8 nucleotides line up with TRBD2. Germline V CDR1 and CDR2: MNHGY, SAAAGT. This CDR3 has 14 residues. The trim removed 5 bases at V and 5 bases at J, leaving 5 bases unmatched.

The CDR3 spells CASTQAEFTSYNEQFF. The CDR3 DNA reads as TGTGCCAGCACCCAAGCGGAGTTCACTTCCTACAATGAGCAGTTCTTC. The rearrangement links TRBV12-5 to TRBJ2-1; tentative D call: TRBD2 (5 bases). The CDR3 is made up of 16 amino acids. In germline, CDR1 is LGHNT, CDR2 FRNRAP. The variable domain in full, completed from reference TRBV12-5 and TRBJ2-1, reads DARVTQTPRHKVTEMGQEVTMRCQPILGHNTVFWYRQTMMQGLELLAYFRNRAPLDDSGMPKDRFSAEMPDATLATLKIQPSEPRDSAVYFCASTQAEFTSYNEQFFGPGTRLTVL.

The chain joins TRBV6-8 to TRBJ2-7; 8 nucleotides match TRBD2. Per the germline V gene, CDR1 is MNHGY and CDR2 is SAAAGT. CDR3 length equals 14 residues. After removal of 6 bases from V and 8 bases from J, the junction contained 12 bases not matched to a gene. The CDR3 DNA follows: TGTGCCAGCAGCCCAACCCTCGGGGGGGTCCAGCAGTACTTC. Translation gives CASSPTLGGVQQYF.